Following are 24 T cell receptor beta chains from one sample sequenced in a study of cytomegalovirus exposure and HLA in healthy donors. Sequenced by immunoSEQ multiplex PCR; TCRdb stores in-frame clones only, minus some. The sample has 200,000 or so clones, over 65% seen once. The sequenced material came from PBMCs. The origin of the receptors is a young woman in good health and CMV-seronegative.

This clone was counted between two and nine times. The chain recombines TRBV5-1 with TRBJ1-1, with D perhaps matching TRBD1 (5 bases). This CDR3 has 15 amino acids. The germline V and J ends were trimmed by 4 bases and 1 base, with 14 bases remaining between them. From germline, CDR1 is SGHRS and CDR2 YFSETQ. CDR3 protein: CASSPQTASNTEAFF. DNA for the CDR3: TGCGCCAGCAGCCCTCAGACAGCATCGAACACTGAAGCTTTCTTT.

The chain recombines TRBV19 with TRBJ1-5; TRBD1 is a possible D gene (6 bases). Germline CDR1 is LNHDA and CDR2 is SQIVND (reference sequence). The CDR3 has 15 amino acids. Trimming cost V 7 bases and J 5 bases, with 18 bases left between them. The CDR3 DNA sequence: TGTGCCAGTAACCCAGGTCAGGGGTTCGATCAGCCCCAGCATTTT. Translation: CASNPGQGFDQPQHF.

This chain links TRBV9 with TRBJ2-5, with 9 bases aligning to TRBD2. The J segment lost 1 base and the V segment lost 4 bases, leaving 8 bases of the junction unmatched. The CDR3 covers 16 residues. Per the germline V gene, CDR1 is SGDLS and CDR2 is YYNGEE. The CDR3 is CASSLGASGAQETQYF. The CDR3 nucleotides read TGTGCCAGCAGCCTGGGAGCTAGCGGGGCCCAAGAGACCCAGTACTTC.

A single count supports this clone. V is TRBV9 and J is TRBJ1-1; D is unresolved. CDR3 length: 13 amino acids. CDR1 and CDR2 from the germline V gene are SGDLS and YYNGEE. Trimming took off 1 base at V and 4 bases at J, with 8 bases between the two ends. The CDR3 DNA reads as TGTGCCAGCAGCGTATTTTCGGGCACTGAAGCTTTCTTT. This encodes CASSVFSGTEAFF.

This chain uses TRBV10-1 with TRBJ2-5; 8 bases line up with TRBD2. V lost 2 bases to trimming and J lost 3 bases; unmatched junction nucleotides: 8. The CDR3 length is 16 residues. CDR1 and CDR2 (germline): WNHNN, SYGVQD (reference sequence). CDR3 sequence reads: CASSESGSHLKETQYF. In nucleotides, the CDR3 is TGCGCCAGCAGTGAGAGCGGGAGCCATCTCAAAGAGACCCAGTACTTC.

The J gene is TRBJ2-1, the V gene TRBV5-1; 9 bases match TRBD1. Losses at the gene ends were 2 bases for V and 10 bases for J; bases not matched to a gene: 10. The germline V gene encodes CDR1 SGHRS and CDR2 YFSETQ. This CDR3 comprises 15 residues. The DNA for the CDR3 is TGCGCCAGCAGCTTCCGGGACAGGGAGTCCAGGGAGCAGTTCTTC. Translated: CASSFRDRESREQFF.

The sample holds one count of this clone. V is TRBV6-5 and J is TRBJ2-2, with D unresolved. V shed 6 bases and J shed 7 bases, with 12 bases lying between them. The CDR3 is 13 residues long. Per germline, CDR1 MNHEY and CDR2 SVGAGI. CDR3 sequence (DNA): TGTGCCAGCAGCCTACGCCCGGGCGGGGAGCTGTTTTTT. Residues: CASSLRPGGELFF.

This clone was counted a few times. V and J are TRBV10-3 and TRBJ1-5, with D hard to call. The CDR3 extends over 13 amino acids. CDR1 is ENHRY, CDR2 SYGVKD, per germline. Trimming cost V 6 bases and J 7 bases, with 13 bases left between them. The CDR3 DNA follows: TGTGCCATCAGGGGGAGTCTAAAGCAGCCCCAGCATTTT. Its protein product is CAIRGSLKQPQHF.

The CDR3 DNA follows: TGTGCCAGCAGCTTCCTTGGAGATACGCAGTATTTT. Its protein product is CASSFLGDTQYF. The rearrangement joins TRBV7-9 to TRBJ2-3; the D is unclear. V gave up 3 bases and J gave up 5 bases, with 6 bases separating them. Germline-derived CDR1 and CDR2 are SEHNR and FQNEAQ (reference sequence). The CDR3 is made up of 12 amino acids.

CDR3 protein: CASSRDRGGTGELFF. DNA for the CDR3: TGTGCCAGCAGCAGAGACAGGGGAGGCACCGGGGAGCTGTTTTTT. The chain recombines TRBV5-5 with TRBJ2-2, with 8 bases that match TRBD1. Germline lookup yields CDR1 SGHKS and CDR2 YYEKEE (reference sequence). J was trimmed by 4 bases and V by 4 bases; bases with no gene match: 6. The CDR3 spans 15 residues.

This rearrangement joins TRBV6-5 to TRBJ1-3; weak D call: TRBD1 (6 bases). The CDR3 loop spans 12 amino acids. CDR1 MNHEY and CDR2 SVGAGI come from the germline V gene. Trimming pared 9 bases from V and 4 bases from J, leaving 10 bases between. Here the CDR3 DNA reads TGTGCCAGTAGGGGGATCGGAAACACCATATATTTT. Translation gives CASRGIGNTIYF.

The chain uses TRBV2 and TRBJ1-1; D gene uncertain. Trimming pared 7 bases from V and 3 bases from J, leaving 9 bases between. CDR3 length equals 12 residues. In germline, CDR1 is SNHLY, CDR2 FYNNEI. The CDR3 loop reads CASTGRDTEAFF. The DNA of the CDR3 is TGTGCCAGCACAGGTAGGGACACTGAAGCTTTCTTT.

The CDR3 nucleotides read TGTGCCAGCACCCTGGGACTAGCCCGAGGGGGCACAGATACGCAGTATTTT. It yields the protein CASTLGLARGGTDTQYF. The chain uses TRBV7-9 and TRBJ2-3; 9 bases line up with TRBD2. CDR1 and CDR2 (germline): SEHNR, FQNEAQ (reference sequence). The CDR3 runs 17 residues. Germline trimming cut 7 bases from V and 1 base from J; bases unmatched to any gene: 12.

The CDR3 DNA reads TGTGCCAGCACCCCCCTGGGGATAGCAAATCAGCCCCAGCATTTT. Protein sequence: CASTPLGIANQPQHF. This chain joins TRBV28 and TRBJ1-5; D is uncertain. The CDR3 length is 15 residues. V was cut by 7 bases and J by 4 bases, with 17 bases left in between. Germline assignment: CDR1 MDHEN and CDR2 SYDVKM.

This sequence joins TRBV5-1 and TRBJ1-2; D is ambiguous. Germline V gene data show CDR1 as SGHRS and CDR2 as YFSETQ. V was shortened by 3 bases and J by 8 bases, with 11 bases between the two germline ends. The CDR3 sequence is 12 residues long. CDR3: CASSSPGEGYTF. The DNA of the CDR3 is TGCGCCAGCAGCTCCCCTGGCGAGGGCTACACCTTC.

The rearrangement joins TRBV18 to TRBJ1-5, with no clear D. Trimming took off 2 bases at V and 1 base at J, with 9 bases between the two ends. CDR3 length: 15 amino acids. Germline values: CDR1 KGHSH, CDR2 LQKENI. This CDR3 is CASSPGYLSNQPQHF. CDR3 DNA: TGTGCCAGCTCACCAGGTTACCTAAGCAATCAGCCCCAGCATTTT.

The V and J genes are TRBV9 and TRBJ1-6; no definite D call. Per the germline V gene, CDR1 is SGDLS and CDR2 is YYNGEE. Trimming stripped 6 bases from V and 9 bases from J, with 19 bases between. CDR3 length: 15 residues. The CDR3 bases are TGTGCCAGCACCAGAGCGGCGGGCGTGGGTTCACCCCTCCACTTT. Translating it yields CASTRAAGVGSPLHF.

Here the CDR3 DNA reads TGTGCTAGTGGTTTGGTAGTTAGCGGGAGAGACAATGAGCAGTTCTTC. This gives the protein CASGLVVSGRDNEQFF. The chain uses TRBV12-5 and TRBJ2-1, with TRBD2 identical over 9 bases. Germline loops: CDR1 LGHNT, CDR2 FRNRAP. V lost 0 bases, J lost 5 bases, and 5 bases stayed unmatched. This CDR3 is 16 amino acids long.

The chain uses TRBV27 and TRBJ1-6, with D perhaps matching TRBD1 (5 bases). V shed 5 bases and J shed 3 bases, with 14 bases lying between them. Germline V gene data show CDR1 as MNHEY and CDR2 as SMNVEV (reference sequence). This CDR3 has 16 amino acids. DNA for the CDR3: TGTGCCAGCAGTACCCTAACAGGTCTCTATAATTCACCCCTCCACTTT. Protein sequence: CASSTLTGLYNSPLHF.

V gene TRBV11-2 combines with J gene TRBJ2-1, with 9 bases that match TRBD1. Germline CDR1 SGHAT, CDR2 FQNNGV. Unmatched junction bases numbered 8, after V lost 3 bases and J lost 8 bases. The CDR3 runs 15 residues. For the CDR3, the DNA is TGTGCCAGCAGCTTCCGGGACAGGGAGAGGGATGAGCAGTTCTTC. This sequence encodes CASSFRDRERDEQFF.

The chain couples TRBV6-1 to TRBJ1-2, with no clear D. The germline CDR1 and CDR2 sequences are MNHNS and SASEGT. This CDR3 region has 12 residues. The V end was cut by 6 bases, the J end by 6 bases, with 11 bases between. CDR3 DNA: TGTGCCAGCAGACACCTCACCGATGGCTACACCTTC. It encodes CASRHLTDGYTF.

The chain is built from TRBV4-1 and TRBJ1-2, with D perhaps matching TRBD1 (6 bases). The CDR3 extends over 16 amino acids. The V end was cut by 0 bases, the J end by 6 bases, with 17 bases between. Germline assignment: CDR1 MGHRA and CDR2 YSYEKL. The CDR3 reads CASSQELGGLPDGYTF. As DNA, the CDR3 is TGCGCCAGCAGCCAAGAGCTGGGGGGGCTCCCGGATGGCTACACCTTC.

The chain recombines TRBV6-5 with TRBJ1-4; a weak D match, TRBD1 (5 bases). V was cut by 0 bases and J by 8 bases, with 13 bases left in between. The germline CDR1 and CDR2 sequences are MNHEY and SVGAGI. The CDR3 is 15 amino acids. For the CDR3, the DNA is TGTGCCAGCAGTTACTCGTTCAGCGGGGCCGAAAAACTGTTTTTT. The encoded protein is CASSYSFSGAEKLFF.

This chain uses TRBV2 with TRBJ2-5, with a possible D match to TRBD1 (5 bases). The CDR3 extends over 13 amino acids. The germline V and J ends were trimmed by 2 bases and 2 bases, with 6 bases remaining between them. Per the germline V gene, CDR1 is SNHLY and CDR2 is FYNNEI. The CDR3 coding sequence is TGTGCCAGCAGTGAAACAGGACAAGAGACCCAGTACTTC. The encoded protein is CASSETGQETQYF.